A selection of T cell receptor beta chains follows, all from one sample in a study of OX40 agonist ivuxolimab in advanced cancers. Measured with immunoSEQ multiplex PCR; TCRdb has only the in-frame clones, and not every one. Among 99,000 or so clones listed, around 94% were seen once. The sample consisted of CD4+ or CD8+ T cells sorted from blood, taken in a trial of the OX40 agonist ivuxolimab. The receptors come from an adult with an advanced solid tumor such as melanoma, head and neck, liver or kidney cancer. The CDR3 runs from the conserved cysteine through the conserved F or W. Each record gives: J gene, clone size, CDR3 length, V gene, D gene, CDR3 protein, CDR3 DNA. A D gene is named only where the DNA matches it firmly. The size entry is marked missing in some rows and otherwise reads once, few, many or a size class.

J: TRBJ1-2
size: NA
length: 12
V: TRBV6-1
D: NA
CDR3: CASSDPTTGYTF
DNA: TGTGCCAGCAGTGACCCCACTACTGGCTACACCTTC

J: TRBJ1-1
size: NA
length: 16
V: TRBV10-3
D: NA
CDR3: CAISESTQGKNTEAFF
DNA: TGTGCCATCAGTGAGTCGACTCAAGGCAAGAACACTGAAGCTTTCTTT

J: TRBJ1-5
size: NA
length: 12
V: TRBV5-1
D: TRBD1
CDR3: CASRTGDQPQHF
DNA: TGCGCCAGCAGAACAGGGGATCAGCCCCAGCATTTT

J: TRBJ2-2
size: NA
length: 15
V: TRBV15
D: NA
CDR3: CATSRVTANTGELFF
DNA: TGTGCCACCAGCAGAGTCACAGCTAACACCGGGGAGCTGTTTTTT

J: TRBJ1-5
size: NA
length: 14
V: TRBV6-6
D: NA
CDR3: CASSPPQSNQPQHF
DNA: TGTGCCAGCAGCCCACCACAGAGCAATCAGCCCCAGCATTTT

J: TRBJ2-3
size: NA
length: 16
V: TRBV4-3
D: NA
CDR3: CASSQDWGLTFDTQYF
DNA: TGCGCCAGCAGCCAAGACTGGGGACTCACTTTCGATACGCAGTATTTT

J: TRBJ2-5
size: NA
length: 15
V: TRBV7-9
D: NA
CDR3: CASSWGWRTVETQYF
DNA: TGTGCCAGCAGCTGGGGGTGGAGAACGGTAGAGACCCAGTACTTC

J: TRBJ2-3
size: NA
length: 18
V: TRBV7-2
D: TRBD2
CDR3: CASSLVQAGGRVADTQYF
DNA: TGTGCCAGCAGCTTAGTGCAAGCGGGAGGGCGGGTTGCAGATACGCAGTATTTT

J: TRBJ1-2
size: NA
length: 17
V: TRBV5-4
D: NA
CDR3: CASSLFRGRTSSYGYTF
DNA: TGTGCCAGCAGCTTGTTTCGAGGACGGACGAGTTCCTATGGCTACACCTTC

J: TRBJ1-6
size: once
length: 17
V: TRBV6-7
D: TRBD1
CDR3: CASSYPDRGRSDSPLHF
DNA: TGTGCCAGCAGTTACCCCGACAGGGGGCGCTCGGATTCACCCCTCCACTTT

J: TRBJ1-1
size: NA
length: 15
V: TRBV18
D: NA
CDR3: CASSPPKQGNTEAFF
DNA: TGTGCCAGCTCACCACCCAAACAGGGGAACACTGAAGCTTTCTTT

J: TRBJ1-2
size: NA
length: 14
V: TRBV7-2
D: NA
CDR3: CASSPPGQSYGYTF
DNA: TGTGCCAGCAGCCCCCCAGGACAGTCCTATGGCTACACCTTC

J: TRBJ1-1
size: few
length: 12
V: TRBV5-6
D: NA
CDR3: CASSTRYTEAFF
DNA: TGTGCCAGCAGCACAAGATACACTGAAGCTTTCTTT

J: TRBJ1-2
size: NA
length: 14
V: TRBV9
D: NA
CDR3: CASSVEGGNYGYTF
DNA: TGTGCCAGCAGCGTGGAAGGGGGTAACTATGGCTACACCTTC

J: TRBJ1-1
size: NA
length: 15
V: TRBV18
D: NA
CDR3: CASSQDKGLNTEAFF
DNA: TGTGCCAGCTCACAGGACAAAGGCCTGAACACTGAAGCTTTCTTT

J: TRBJ1-3
size: once
length: 16
V: TRBV11-2
D: NA
CDR3: CASSTDRPISGNTIYF
DNA: TGTGCCAGCAGCACTGACAGGCCCATCTCTGGAAACACCATATATTTT

J: TRBJ2-1
size: NA
length: 15
V: TRBV5-1
D: TRBD2
CDR3: CASREAGGSFNEQFF
DNA: TGCGCCAGCAGAGAGGCGGGGGGAAGTTTCAATGAGCAGTTCTTC

J: TRBJ2-2
size: NA
length: 16
V: TRBV7-3
D: NA
CDR3: CASSLRGTPSAGELFF
DNA: TGTGCCAGCAGCTTAAGAGGGACTCCTAGCGCCGGGGAGCTGTTTTTT

J: TRBJ1-2
size: NA
length: 15
V: TRBV19
D: NA
CDR3: CASSTPTVGNYGYTF
DNA: TGTGCCAGTAGTACCCCAACGGTAGGGAACTATGGCTACACCTTC

J: TRBJ2-3
size: NA
length: 15
V: TRBV2
D: TRBD2
CDR3: CASREGLASTDTQYF
DNA: TGTGCCAGCAGAGAAGGACTAGCCAGTACAGATACGCAGTATTTT

J: TRBJ2-1
size: NA
length: 15
V: TRBV11-2
D: TRBD2
CDR3: CASSSLAGRDNEQFF
DNA: TGTGCCAGCAGCTCCTTAGCGGGTCGGGACAATGAGCAGTTCTTC

J: TRBJ2-3
size: NA
length: 15
V: TRBV9
D: NA
CDR3: CASSVVGVLTDTQYF
DNA: TGTGCCAGCAGCGTAGTCGGGGTTTTGACAGATACGCAGTATTTT

J: TRBJ1-2
size: NA
length: 18
V: TRBV27
D: NA
CDR3: CASSSTRGRRGSDYGYTF
DNA: TGTGCCAGCAGTTCTACCCGAGGACGGAGGGGATCCGACTATGGCTACACCTTC

J: TRBJ2-5
size: NA
length: 16
V: TRBV30
D: NA
CDR3: CAWSVRRGTVQETQYF
DNA: TGTGCCTGGAGTGTACGGAGGGGGACAGTCCAAGAGACCCAGTACTTC

J: TRBJ2-5
size: NA
length: 15
V: TRBV7-7
D: NA
CDR3: CASASFGGQQETQYF
DNA: TGTGCCAGCGCTTCTTTCGGGGGGCAACAAGAGACCCAGTACTTC

J: TRBJ2-3
size: NA
length: 15
V: TRBV6-6
D: TRBD2
CDR3: CASGPGGLSTDTQYF
DNA: TGTGCCAGCGGGCCGGGAGGGCTCAGCACAGATACGCAGTATTTT

J: TRBJ2-7
size: NA
length: 15
V: TRBV6-5
D: TRBD2
CDR3: CASSSPSGGTYEQYF
DNA: TGTGCCAGCAGTTCCCCTAGCGGGGGGACCTACGAGCAGTACTTC

J: TRBJ1-2
size: once
length: 16
V: TRBV6-6
D: TRBD1
CDR3: CASSYPASGGDYGYTF
DNA: TGTGCCAGCAGTTACCCTGCATCAGGGGGTGACTATGGCTACACCTTC

J: TRBJ2-2
size: NA
length: 16
V: TRBV7-3
D: TRBD2
CDR3: CASSSLADLGTGELFF
DNA: TGTGCCAGCAGCTCTCTAGCGGACCTAGGCACCGGGGAGCTGTTTTTT

J: TRBJ1-2
size: NA
length: 16
V: TRBV5-1
D: NA
CDR3: CASSPELETTNYGYTF
DNA: TGCGCCAGCAGCCCGGAATTGGAGACGACTAACTATGGCTACACCTTC

J: TRBJ1-2
size: NA
length: 15
V: TRBV5-4
D: NA
CDR3: CASSLIRVANYGYTF
DNA: TGTGCCAGCAGCTTGATCCGAGTGGCTAACTATGGCTACACCTTC

J: TRBJ2-1
size: NA
length: 16
V: TRBV11-3
D: TRBD1
CDR3: CASSPSGTGGYNEQFF
DNA: TGTGCCAGCAGTCCCTCCGGGACAGGGGGCTACAATGAGCAGTTCTTC

J: TRBJ2-1
size: NA
length: 14
V: TRBV29-1
D: NA
CDR3: CSVEDYPAYNEQFF
DNA: TGCAGCGTTGAAGATTACCCAGCCTACAATGAGCAGTTCTTC

J: TRBJ2-7
size: NA
length: 15
V: TRBV4-2
D: TRBD2
CDR3: CASSQVTSGSYEQYF
DNA: TGTGCCAGCAGCCAAGTTACTAGCGGGAGCTACGAGCAGTACTTC

J: TRBJ1-1
size: NA
length: 15
V: TRBV5-5
D: NA
CDR3: CASSRGMGVGTEAFF
DNA: TGTGCCAGCAGCCGAGGCATGGGGGTTGGCACTGAAGCTTTCTTT

J: TRBJ2-7
size: NA
length: 14
V: TRBV27
D: TRBD1
CDR3: CASSSLGQSYEQYF
DNA: TGTGCCAGCAGTTCGTTGGGACAGTCCTACGAGCAGTACTTC